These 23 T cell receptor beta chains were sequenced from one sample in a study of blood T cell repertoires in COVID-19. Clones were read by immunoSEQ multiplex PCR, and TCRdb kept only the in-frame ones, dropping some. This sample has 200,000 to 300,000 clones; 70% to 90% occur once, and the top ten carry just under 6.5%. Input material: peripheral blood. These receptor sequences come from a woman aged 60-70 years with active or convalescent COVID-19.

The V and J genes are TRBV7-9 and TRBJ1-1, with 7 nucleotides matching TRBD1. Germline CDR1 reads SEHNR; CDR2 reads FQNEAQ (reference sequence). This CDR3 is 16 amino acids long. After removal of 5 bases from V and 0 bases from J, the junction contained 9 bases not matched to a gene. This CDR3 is CASSGRDRDMNTEAFF. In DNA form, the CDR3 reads TGTGCCAGCAGCGGGAGAGACAGGGACATGAACACTGAAGCTTTCTTT.

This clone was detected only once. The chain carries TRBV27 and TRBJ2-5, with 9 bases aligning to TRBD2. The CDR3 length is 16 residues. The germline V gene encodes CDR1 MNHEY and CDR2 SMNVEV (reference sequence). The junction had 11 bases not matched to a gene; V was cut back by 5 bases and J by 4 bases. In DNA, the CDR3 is TGTGCCAGCAGTCAAGGGCCACTAGCGGGTAGAGAGACCCAGTACTTC. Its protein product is CASSQGPLAGRETQYF.

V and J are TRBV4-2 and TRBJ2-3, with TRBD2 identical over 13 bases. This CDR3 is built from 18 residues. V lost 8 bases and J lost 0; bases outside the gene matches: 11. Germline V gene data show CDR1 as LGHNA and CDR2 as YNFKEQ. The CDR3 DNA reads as TGTGCCAGCTCTCGGACTAGCGGGAGCGGGACTAGCACAGATACGCAGTATTTT. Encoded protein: CASSRTSGSGTSTDTQYF.

CDR3 residues: CASSRGGLGGNTGELFF. The CDR3 DNA is TGTGCCAGCAGTCGGGGGGGCCTTGGTGGTAACACCGGGGAGCTGTTTTTT. The chain combines TRBV2 with TRBJ2-2; 8 positions match TRBD2. Germline lookup yields CDR1 SNHLY and CDR2 FYNNEI. The CDR3 extends over 17 amino acids. The ends lost 5 bases at V and 2 bases at J; junction bases unmatched: 10.

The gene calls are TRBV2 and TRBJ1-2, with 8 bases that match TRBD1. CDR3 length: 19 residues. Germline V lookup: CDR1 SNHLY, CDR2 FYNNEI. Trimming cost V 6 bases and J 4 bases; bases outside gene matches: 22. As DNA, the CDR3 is TGTGCCAGCAGACCTCAAACCGGACAGGGAGGGGGGATCTTCTATGGCTACACCTTC. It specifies CASRPQTGQGGGIFYGYTF.

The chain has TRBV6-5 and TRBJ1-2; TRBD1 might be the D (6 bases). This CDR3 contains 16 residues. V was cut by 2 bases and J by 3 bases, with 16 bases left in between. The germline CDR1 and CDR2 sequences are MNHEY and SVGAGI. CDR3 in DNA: TGTGCCAGCAGTTACGCTGACAGGACGGGATACTATGGCTACACCTTC. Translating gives CASSYADRTGYYGYTF.

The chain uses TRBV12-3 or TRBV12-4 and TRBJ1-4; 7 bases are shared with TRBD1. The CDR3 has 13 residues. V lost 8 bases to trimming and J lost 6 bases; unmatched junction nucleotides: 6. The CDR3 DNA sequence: TGTGCCAGCTCACAGGGGTGGGATGAAAAACTGTTTTTT. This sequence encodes CASSQGWDEKLFF.

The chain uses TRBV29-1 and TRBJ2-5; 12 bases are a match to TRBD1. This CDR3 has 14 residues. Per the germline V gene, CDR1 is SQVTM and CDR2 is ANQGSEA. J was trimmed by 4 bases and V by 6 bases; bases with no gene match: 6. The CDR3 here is CSVQPGQGAETQYF. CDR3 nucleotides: TGCAGCGTCCAGCCGGGACAGGGGGCAGAGACCCAGTACTTC.

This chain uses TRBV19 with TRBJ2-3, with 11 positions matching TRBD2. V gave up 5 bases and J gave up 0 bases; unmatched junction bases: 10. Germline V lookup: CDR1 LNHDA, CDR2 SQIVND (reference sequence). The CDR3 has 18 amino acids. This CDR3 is CASSGGTSGAPSTDTQYF. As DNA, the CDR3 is TGTGCCAGTAGTGGGGGGACTAGCGGAGCACCTAGCACAGATACGCAGTATTTT.

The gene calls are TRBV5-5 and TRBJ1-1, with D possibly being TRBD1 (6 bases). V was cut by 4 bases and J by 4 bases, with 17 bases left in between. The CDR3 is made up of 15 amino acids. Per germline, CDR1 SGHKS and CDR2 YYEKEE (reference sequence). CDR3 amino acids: CASSLNHRASTEAFF. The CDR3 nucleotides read TGTGCCAGCAGCCTTAATCACAGGGCTAGCACTGAAGCTTTCTTT.

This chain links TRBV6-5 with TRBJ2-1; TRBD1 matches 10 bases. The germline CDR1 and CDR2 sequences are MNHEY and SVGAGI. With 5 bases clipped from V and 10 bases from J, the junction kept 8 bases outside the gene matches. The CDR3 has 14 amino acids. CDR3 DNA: TGTGCCAGCAGTACGGGACAGGGGAGGGGAGAGCAGTTCTTC. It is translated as CASSTGQGRGEQFF.

CDR3 in DNA: TGTGCCAGCAGTGATGGAGACAGGGGAGTATCCCCGGGGGGCTACACCTTC. Its protein product is CASSDGDRGVSPGGYTF. The rearrangement uses TRBV2 and TRBJ1-2, with 8 bases that match TRBD1. Trimming at V came to 3 bases and at J to 8 bases, leaving 17 bases not matched to a gene. Germline V gives CDR1 SNHLY, CDR2 FYNNEI. The CDR3 covers 17 residues. The variable domain in full, with the rest retrieved from reference TRBV2 and TRBJ1-2, is EPEVTQTPSHQVTQMGQEVILRCVPISNHLYFYWYRQILGQKVEFLVSFYNNEISEKSEIFDDQFSVERPDGSNFTLKIRSTKLEDSAMYFCASSDGDRGVSPGGYTFGSGTRLTVV.

As DNA, the CDR3 is TGTGCCAGCAGCATCGGGACAGAAGCTAACTATGGCTACACCTTC. Translation gives CASSIGTEANYGYTF. V and J are TRBV5-6 and TRBJ1-2, with TRBD1 identical over 7 bases. The germline CDR1 and CDR2 sequences are SGHDT and YYEEEE. The CDR3 length is 15 residues. The trim removed 4 bases at V and 0 bases at J, leaving 6 bases unmatched.

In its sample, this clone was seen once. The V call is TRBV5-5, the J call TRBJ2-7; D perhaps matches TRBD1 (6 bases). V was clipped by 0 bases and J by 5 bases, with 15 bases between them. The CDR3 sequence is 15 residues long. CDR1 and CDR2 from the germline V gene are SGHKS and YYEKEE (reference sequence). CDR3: CASSLGGGRGDEQYF. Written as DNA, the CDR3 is TGTGCCAGCAGCTTGGGTGGGGGCAGGGGTGACGAGCAGTACTTC.

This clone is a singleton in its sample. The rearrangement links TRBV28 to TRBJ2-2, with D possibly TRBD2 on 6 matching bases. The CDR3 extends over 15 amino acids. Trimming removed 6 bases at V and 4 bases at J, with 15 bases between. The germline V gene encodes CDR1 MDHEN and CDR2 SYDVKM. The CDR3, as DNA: TGTGCCAGCAGCTGGGGGGTGGGCAGCACCGGGGAGCTGTTTTTT. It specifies CASSWGVGSTGELFF.

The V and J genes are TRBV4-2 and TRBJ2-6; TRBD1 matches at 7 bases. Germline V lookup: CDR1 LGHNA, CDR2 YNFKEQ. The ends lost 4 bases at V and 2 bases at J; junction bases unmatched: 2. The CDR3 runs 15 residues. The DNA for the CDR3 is TGTGCCAGCAGCCCTGGGACAGCTGGGGCCAACGTCCTGACTTTC. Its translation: CASSPGTAGANVLTF.

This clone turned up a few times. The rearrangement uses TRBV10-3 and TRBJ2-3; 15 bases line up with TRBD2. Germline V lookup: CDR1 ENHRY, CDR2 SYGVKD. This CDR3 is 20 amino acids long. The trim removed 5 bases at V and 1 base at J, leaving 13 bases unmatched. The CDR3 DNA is TGTGCCATCAGTACCCCAGGACTAGCGGGAGGGCCTTTAGGCACAGATACGCAGTATTTT. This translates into CAISTPGLAGGPLGTDTQYF.

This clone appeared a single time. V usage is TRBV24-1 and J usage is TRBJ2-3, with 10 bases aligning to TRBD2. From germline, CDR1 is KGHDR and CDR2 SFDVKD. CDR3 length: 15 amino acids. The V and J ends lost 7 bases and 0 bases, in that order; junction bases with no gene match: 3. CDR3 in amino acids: CATRSTSGSTDTQYF. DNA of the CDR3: TGTGCCACCAGATCGACTAGCGGGAGCACAGATACGCAGTATTTT.

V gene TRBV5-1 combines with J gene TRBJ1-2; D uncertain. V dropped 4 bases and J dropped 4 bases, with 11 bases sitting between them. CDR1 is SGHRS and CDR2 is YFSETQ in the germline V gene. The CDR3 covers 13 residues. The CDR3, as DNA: TGCGCCAGCAGCAACACAGCTCCCTATGGCTACACCTTC. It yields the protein CASSNTAPYGYTF.

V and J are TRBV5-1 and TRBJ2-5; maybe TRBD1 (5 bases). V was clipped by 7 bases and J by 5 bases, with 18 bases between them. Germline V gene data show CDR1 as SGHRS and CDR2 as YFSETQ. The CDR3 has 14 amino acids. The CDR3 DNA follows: TGCGCCAGCGCCTTATTATCAGGGTACGAGACCCAGTACTTC. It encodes CASALLSGYETQYF.

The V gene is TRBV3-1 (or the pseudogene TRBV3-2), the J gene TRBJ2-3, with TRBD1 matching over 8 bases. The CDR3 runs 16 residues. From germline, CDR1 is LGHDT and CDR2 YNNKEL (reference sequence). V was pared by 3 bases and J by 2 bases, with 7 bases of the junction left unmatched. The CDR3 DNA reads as TGTGCCAGCAGCCACCGACAGGGGACCAACACAGATACGCAGTATTTT. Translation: CASSHRQGTNTDTQYF.

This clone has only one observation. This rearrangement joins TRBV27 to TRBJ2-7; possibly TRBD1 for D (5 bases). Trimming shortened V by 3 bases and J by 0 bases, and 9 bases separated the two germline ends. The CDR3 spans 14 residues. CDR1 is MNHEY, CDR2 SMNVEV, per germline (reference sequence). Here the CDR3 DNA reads TGTGCCAGCAGTTTTAAGCAGGGCTCCTACGAGCAGTACGTC. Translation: CASSFKQGSYEQYV.

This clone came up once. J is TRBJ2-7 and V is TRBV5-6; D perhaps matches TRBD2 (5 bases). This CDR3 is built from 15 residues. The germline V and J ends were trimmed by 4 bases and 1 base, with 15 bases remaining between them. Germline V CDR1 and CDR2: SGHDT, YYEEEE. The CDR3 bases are TGTGCCAGCAGCCAGACTACCTGGGAGTCCTACGAGCAGTACGTC. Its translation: CASSQTTWESYEQYV.